Following are 20 T cell receptor beta chains from one sample sequenced in a study of CD8+ T cells in alopecia areata. Treatment noted: oral pan-JAK inhibitor, 5-10 mg twice daily. Investigators isolated RNA and reverse transcribed it into cDNA to act as the sequencing template. The assay was immunoSEQ multiplex PCR, and TCRdb's table has in-frame clones only and misses some. This table has about 190,000 clones, over 60% appearing once. Specimen: CD4+ T cells sorted from blood, collected at week 4, from a patient treated with tofacitinib. These receptors all come from a human donor with alopecia areata.

The CDR3 protein is CASSFPSGEGTEAFF. The CDR3 DNA follows: TGCGCCAGCAGCTTCCCTTCGGGTGAGGGCACTGAAGCTTTCTTT. The chain couples TRBV5-1 to TRBJ1-1; D unresolved. This CDR3 has 15 residues. Trimming took off 2 bases at V and 4 bases at J, with 15 bases between the two ends. Germline-derived CDR1 and CDR2 are SGHRS and YFSETQ.

The V call is TRBV25-1, the J call TRBJ1-2; D possibly corresponds to TRBD1 (5 bases). The CDR3 consists of 15 residues. Germline values: CDR1 MGHDK, CDR2 SYGVNS. V gave up 3 bases and J gave up 4 bases, with 15 bases separating them. CDR3 loop: CASSDDSAGVYGYTF. CDR3 nucleotide sequence: TGTGCCAGCAGTGACGACAGTGCCGGGGTCTATGGCTACACCTTC.

The chain carries TRBV6-6 and TRBJ2-2; 9 nucleotides match TRBD2. The V segment lost 7 bases and the J segment 4 bases; nucleotides outside the gene matches: 10. CDR1 is MNHNY, CDR2 SVGAGI, per germline (reference sequence). The CDR3 covers 16 residues. CDR3 in amino acids: CASILSGGLGTGELFF. The CDR3 region has the DNA TGTGCCAGCATTCTCAGCGGGGGGCTGGGCACCGGGGAGCTGTTTTTT.

This clone was observed a handful of times. The rearrangement uses TRBV6-1 and TRBJ2-7; 12 nucleotides line up with TRBD1. Germline V gene data show CDR1 as MNHNS and CDR2 as SASEGT. V was pared by 7 bases and J by 4 bases, with 5 bases of the junction left unmatched. This CDR3 spans 14 amino acids. CDR3 loop: CASNRDRGRYEQYF. The CDR3 nucleotides are TGTGCCAGCAATAGGGACAGGGGGCGGTACGAGCAGTACTTC.

The count of this clone is one. The gene calls are TRBV20-1 and TRBJ2-7, with unresolved D. Germline values: CDR1 DFQATT, CDR2 SNEGSKA (reference sequence). Between the trimmed V and J ends, which lost 0 bases and 6 bases, there was a span of 6 bases. The CDR3 spans 11 residues. The CDR3 bases are TGCAGTGCTAGAGAAAACGCCGAGCAGTACTTC. It specifies CSARENAEQYF.

Note on this clone: Other nucleotide sequences from this sample produce the same CDR3. The CDR3 DNA reads TGTGCCATCCGGGGACAGACGAACACCGGGGAGCTGTTTTTT. This encodes CAIRGQTNTGELFF. J is TRBJ2-2 and V is TRBV10-3, with 7 bases lining up with TRBD1. Trimming cost V 8 bases and J 0 bases; bases outside gene matches: 3. Germline CDR1 reads ENHRY; CDR2 reads SYGVKD. CDR3 length: 14 residues.

This chain joins TRBV15 and TRBJ2-2; the D gene is possibly TRBD1 (6 bases). This CDR3 spans 16 amino acids. Germline loops: CDR1 LNHNV, CDR2 YYDKDF (reference sequence). V was pared by 0 bases and J by 4 bases, with 12 bases between. The CDR3 loop reads CATSRDWGRGTGELFF. CDR3 bases: TGTGCCACCAGCAGAGATTGGGGGCGCGGCACCGGGGAGCTGTTTTTT.

The V gene is TRBV25-1, the J gene TRBJ1-2, with D hard to call. The CDR3 is made up of 12 amino acids. Trimming took off 1 base at V and 4 bases at J, with 4 bases between the two ends. Germline V gene data show CDR1 as MGHDK and CDR2 as SYGVNS. This CDR3 is CASSESFYGYTF. The CDR3 DNA is TGTGCCAGCAGTGAATCTTTCTATGGCTACACCTTC.

This clone occurred a few times. The sample holds other DNA sequences that translate to the same CDR3. This rearrangement joins TRBV7-6 to TRBJ2-3; D is possibly TRBD1 (6 bases). CDR1 and CDR2 from the germline V gene are SGHVS and FNYEAQ. This CDR3 comprises 16 residues. V was trimmed by 5 bases and J by 2 bases, leaving 17 bases between them. DNA for the CDR3: TGTGCCAGCAGCGGGGGCCCAAACCTATCCACAGATACGCAGTATTTT. Translating gives CASSGGPNLSTDTQYF. The full variable domain, in which reference TRBV7-6 and TRBJ2-3 provide the parts outside the CDR3, is GAGVSQSPRYKVTKRGQDVALRCDPISGHVSLYWYRQALGQGPEFLTYFNYEAQQDKSGLPNDRFSAERPEGSISTLTIQRTEQRDSAMYRCASSGGPNLSTDTQYFGPGTRLTVL.

DNA of the CDR3: TGCGCCAGCAGCATCCCGGGACAGGCCTACGAGCAGTACTTC. Its translation is CASSIPGQAYEQYF. The rearrangement joins TRBV5-1 to TRBJ2-7; 8 nucleotides line up with TRBD1. Germline CDR1 and CDR2: SGHRS and YFSETQ. This CDR3 is 14 amino acids long. J gave up 2 bases and V 4 bases, and 5 bases lay outside the gene matches.

In this sample, this clone turned up a few times. The chain uses TRBV6-5 and TRBJ2-4; D gene ambiguous. Trimming removed 6 bases from V and 2 bases from J, with 11 bases in between. This CDR3 is 14 amino acids long. CDR1 is MNHEY, CDR2 SVGAGI, per germline. The CDR3 DNA follows: TGTGCCAGCAGCCGAAGGGAAACCAAAAACATTCAGTACTTC. It yields the protein CASSRRETKNIQYF.

A single count supports this clone. The chain recombines TRBV6-5 with TRBJ1-2; D possibly corresponds to TRBD1 (5 bases). Trimming left V 8 bases short and J 4 bases short, with 14 bases between. From germline, CDR1 is MNHEY and CDR2 SVGAGI. This CDR3 is built from 13 residues. The CDR3 loop is CASAKQVFYGYTF. The DNA of the CDR3 is TGTGCCAGCGCGAAACAGGTGTTCTATGGCTACACCTTC.

The V gene is TRBV30, the J gene TRBJ2-3; D not certain. Trimming removed 1 base at V and 7 bases at J, with 6 bases between. The CDR3 is 11 amino acids. The germline gives CDR1 GTSNPN, CDR2 SVGIG (reference sequence). The CDR3 DNA follows: TGTGCCTGGAGTGACCCCAATACGCAGTATTTT. Amino acids: CAWSDPNTQYF.

In this sample, this clone turned up once. The chain combines TRBV5-1 with TRBJ1-4, with D possibly TRBD1 on 5 matching bases. CDR1 is SGHRS and CDR2 is YFSETQ in the germline V gene. V dropped 6 bases and J dropped 7 bases, with 19 bases sitting between them. This CDR3 region has 15 residues. The CDR3, as DNA: TGCGCCAGCAAGAACATGGGGGAAGGGTCTGAAAAACTGTTTTTT. Protein product: CASKNMGEGSEKLFF.

The chain carries TRBV20-1 and TRBJ1-4; D unclear. The CDR3 is 10 amino acids. V shed 7 bases and J shed 7 bases, with 7 bases lying between them. Germline V gene sequence: CDR1 DFQATT, CDR2 SNEGSKA (reference sequence). The DNA for the CDR3 is TGCAGTGTGCAAGGTGAAAAACTGTTTTTT. The encoded protein is CSVQGEKLFF.

The V gene is TRBV18, the J gene TRBJ2-5; D might be TRBD2 (6 bases). This CDR3 is 15 amino acids long. Deletions cut 0 bases from V and 5 bases from J, with 13 bases between. The V gene's germline CDR1 is KGHSH and CDR2 LQKENI. The CDR3 DNA sequence: TGTGCCAGCTCACCACCGAGAGGCGGGGAGGAGACCCAGTACTTC. Its protein is CASSPPRGGEETQYF.

The chain employs TRBV10-3 and TRBJ2-7; no clear D. This CDR3 has 13 amino acids. V lost 6 bases, J lost 3 bases, and 12 bases lay in between. Germline lookup yields CDR1 ENHRY and CDR2 SYGVKD. CDR3 in amino acids: CAIRSQDGYEQYF. DNA for the CDR3: TGTGCCATCAGGTCCCAGGACGGCTACGAGCAGTACTTC.

This chain links TRBV7-9 with TRBJ1-2; no clear D gene. V was shortened by 0 bases and J by 7 bases, with 15 bases between the two germline ends. This CDR3 comprises 15 residues. Germline lookup yields CDR1 SEHNR and CDR2 FQNEAQ (reference sequence). CDR3 sequence reads: CASSLADARISGYTF. The CDR3 DNA reads TGTGCCAGCAGCTTAGCCGACGCCCGGATTAGTGGCTACACCTTC.

In the case of this clone: Other DNA sequences in the sample encode the same CDR3. The chain uses TRBV11-2 and TRBJ2-1; 11 bases are a match to TRBD2. Germline trimming cut 4 bases from V and 7 bases from J; bases unmatched to any gene: 3. The CDR3 length is 14 residues. Germline CDR1 SGHAT, CDR2 FQNNGV. In nucleotides, the CDR3 is TGTGCCAGCAGCTCGGGACTAGCGGCGAATGAGCAGTTCTTC. It yields the protein CASSSGLAANEQFF.

The chain has TRBV7-9 and TRBJ1-5; D ambiguous. The germline V gene has CDR1 SEHNR and CDR2 FQNEAQ (reference sequence). V was clipped by 0 bases and J by 6 bases, with 3 bases between them. This CDR3 is built from 12 residues. The CDR3 region has the DNA TGTGCCAGCAGCTTAGCGGGTCAGCCCCAGCATTTT. Translated: CASSLAGQPQHF. The variable domain in full, with the rest retrieved from reference TRBV7-9 and TRBJ1-5, is DTGVSQNPRHKITKRGQNVTFRCDPISEHNRLYWYRQTLGQGPEFLTYFQNEAQLEKSRLLSDRFSAERPKGSFSTLEIQRTEQGDSAMYLCASSLAGQPQHFGDGTRLSIL.